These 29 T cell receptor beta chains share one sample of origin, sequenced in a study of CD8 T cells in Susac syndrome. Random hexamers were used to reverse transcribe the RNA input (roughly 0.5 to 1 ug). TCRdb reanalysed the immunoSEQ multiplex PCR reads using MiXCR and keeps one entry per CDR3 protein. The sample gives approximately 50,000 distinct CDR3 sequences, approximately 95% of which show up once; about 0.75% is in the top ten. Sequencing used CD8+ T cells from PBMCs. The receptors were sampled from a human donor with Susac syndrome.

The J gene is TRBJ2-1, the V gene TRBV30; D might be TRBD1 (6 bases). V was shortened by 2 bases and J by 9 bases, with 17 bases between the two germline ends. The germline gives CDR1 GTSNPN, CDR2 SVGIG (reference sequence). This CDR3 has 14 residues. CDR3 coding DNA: TGTGCCTGGAGTCCCAGGGGTCGGTTGGGTGAGCAGTTCTTC. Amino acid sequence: CAWSPRGRLGEQFF.

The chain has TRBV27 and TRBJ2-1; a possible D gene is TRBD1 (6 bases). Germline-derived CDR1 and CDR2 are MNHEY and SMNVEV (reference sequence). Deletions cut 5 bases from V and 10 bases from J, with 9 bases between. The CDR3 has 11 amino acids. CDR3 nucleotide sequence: TGTGCCAGCAGTCGCACAGGGGAGCAGTTCTTC. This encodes CASSRTGEQFF.

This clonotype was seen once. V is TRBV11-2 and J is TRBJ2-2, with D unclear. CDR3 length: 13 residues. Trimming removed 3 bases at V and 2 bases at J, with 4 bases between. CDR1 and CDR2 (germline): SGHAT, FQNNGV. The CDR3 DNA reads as TGTGCCAGCAGCTTGAGTAACACCGGGGAGCTGTTTTTT. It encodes CASSLSNTGELFF.

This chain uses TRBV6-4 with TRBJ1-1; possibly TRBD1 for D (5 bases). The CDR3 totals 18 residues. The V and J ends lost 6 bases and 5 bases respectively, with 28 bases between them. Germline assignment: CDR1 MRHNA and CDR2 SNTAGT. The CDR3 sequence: CASSQLGWRGLEITEAFF. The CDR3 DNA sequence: TGTGCCAGCAGCCAACTGGGGTGGAGGGGCCTCGAGATTACTGAAGCTTTCTTT.

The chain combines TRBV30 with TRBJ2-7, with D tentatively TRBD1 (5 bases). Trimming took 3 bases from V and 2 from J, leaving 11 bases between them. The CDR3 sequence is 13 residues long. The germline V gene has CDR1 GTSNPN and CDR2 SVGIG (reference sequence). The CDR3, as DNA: TGTGCCTGGAGACAGGTTATGACCTACGAGCAGTACTTC. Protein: CAWRQVMTYEQYF. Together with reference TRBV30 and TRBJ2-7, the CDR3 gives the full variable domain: SQTIHQWPATLVQPVGSPLSLECTVEGTSNPNLYWYRQAAGRGLQLLFYSVGIGQISSEVPQNLSASRPQDRQFILSSKKLLLSDSGFYLCAWRQVMTYEQYFGPGTRLTVT.

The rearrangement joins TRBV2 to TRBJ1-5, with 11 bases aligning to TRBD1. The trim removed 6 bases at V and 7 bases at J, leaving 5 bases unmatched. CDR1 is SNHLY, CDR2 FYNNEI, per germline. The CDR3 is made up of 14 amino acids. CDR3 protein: CASRGTGGMQPQHF. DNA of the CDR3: TGTGCCAGCAGAGGGACAGGGGGGATGCAGCCCCAGCATTTT.

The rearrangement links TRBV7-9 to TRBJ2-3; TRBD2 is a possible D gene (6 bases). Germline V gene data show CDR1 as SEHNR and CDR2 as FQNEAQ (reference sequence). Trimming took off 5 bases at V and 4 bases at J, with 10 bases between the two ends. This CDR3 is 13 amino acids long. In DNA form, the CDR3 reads TGTGCCAGCAGCCGGGACTTTCCAGATACGCAGTATTTT. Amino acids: CASSRDFPDTQYF.

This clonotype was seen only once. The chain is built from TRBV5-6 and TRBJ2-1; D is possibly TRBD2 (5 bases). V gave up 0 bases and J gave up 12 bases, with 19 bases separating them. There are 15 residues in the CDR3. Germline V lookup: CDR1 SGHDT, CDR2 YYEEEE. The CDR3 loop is CASSLEVPTRRRQFF. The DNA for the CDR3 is TGTGCCAGCAGCTTGGAGGTCCCAACTAGACGGAGGCAGTTCTTC.

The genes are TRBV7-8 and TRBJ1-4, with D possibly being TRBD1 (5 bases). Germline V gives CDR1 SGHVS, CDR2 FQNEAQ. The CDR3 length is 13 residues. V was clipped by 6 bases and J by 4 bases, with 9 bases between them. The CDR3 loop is CASRIRGNEKLFF. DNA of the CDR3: TGTGCCAGCAGAATAAGGGGTAATGAAAAACTGTTTTTT.

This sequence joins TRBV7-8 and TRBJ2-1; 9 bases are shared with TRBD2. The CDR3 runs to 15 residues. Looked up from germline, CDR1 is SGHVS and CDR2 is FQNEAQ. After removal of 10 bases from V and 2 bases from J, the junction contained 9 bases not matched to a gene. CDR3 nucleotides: TGTGCCACCAACTCGATAGCGGGGGCCTACAATGAGCAGTTCTTC. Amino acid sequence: CATNSIAGAYNEQFF.

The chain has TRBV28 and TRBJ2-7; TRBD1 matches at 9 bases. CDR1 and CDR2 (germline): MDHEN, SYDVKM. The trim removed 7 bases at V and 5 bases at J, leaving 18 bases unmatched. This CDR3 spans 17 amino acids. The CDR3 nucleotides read TGTGCCAGCAATCTCGGTCCGCGGGACAGGGTTCTCCACGAGCAGTACTTC. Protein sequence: CASNLGPRDRVLHEQYF.

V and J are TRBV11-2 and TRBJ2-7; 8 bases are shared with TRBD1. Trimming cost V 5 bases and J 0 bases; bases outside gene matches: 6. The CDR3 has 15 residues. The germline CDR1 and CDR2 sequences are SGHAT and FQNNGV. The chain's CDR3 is CASSPPDRGSYEQYF. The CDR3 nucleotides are TGTGCCAGCAGCCCACCCGACAGGGGCTCCTACGAGCAGTACTTC.

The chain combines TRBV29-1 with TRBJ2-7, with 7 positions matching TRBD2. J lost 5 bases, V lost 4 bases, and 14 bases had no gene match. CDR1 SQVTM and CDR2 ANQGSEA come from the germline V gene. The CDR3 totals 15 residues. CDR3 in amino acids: CSVVSGSGRPDEQYF. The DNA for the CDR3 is TGCAGCGTTGTATCGGGTAGCGGGCGCCCCGACGAGCAGTACTTC.

CDR3: CSVDERGGNEQFF. The CDR3 bases are TGCAGCGTTGACGAGCGGGGGGGCAATGAGCAGTTCTTC. V is TRBV29-1 and J is TRBJ2-1; 10 bases align to TRBD2. The CDR3 covers 13 residues. Germline-derived CDR1 and CDR2 are SQVTM and ANQGSEA. Trimming removed 3 bases from V and 6 bases from J; junction bases left unmatched: 2.

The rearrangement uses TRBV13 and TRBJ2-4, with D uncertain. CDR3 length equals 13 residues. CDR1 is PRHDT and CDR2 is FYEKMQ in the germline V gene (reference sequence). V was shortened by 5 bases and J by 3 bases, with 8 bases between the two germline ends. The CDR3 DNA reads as TGTGCCAGCAGCCCCGAGGACAAAAACATTCAGTACTTC. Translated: CASSPEDKNIQYF.

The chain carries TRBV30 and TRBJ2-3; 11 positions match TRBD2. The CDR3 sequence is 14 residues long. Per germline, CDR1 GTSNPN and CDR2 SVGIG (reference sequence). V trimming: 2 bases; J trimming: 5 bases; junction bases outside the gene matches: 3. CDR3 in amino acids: CAWSFSGGGDTQYF. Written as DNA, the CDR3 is TGTGCCTGGAGTTTTAGCGGGGGGGGAGATACGCAGTATTTT.

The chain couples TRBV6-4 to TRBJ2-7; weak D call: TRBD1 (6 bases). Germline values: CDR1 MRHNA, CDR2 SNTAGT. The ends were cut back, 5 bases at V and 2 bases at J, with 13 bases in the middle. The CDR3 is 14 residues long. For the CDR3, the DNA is TGTGCCAGCAGTTGCCCAGGGGAAGCCTACGAGCAGTACTTC. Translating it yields CASSCPGEAYEQYF.

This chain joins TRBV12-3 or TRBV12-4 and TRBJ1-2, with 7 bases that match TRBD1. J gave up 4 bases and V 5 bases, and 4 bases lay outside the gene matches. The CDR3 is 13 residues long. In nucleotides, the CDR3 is TGTGCCAGCAGTCCGGGACAGTCCTATGGCTACACCTTC. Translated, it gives CASSPGQSYGYTF.

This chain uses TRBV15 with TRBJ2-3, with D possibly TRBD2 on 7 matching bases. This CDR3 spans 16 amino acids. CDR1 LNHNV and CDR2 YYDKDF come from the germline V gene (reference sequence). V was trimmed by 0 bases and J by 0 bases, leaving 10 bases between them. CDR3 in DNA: TGTGCCACCAGCAGAGATCGGGGGGCTAGCACAGATACGCAGTATTTT. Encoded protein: CATSRDRGASTDTQYF.

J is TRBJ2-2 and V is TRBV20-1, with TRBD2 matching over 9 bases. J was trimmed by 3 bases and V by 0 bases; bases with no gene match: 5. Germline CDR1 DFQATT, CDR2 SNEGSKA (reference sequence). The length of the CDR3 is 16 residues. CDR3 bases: TGCAGTGCTAGAGATGAGGCGGGGGGGGACACCGGGGAGCTGTTTTTT. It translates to CSARDEAGGDTGELFF.

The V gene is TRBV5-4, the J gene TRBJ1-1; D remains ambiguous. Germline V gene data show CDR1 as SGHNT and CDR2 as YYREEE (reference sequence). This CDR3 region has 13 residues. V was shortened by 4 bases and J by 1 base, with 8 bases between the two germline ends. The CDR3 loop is CASSRRQNTEAFF. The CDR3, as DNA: TGTGCCAGCAGCCGCCGACAGAACACTGAAGCTTTCTTT.

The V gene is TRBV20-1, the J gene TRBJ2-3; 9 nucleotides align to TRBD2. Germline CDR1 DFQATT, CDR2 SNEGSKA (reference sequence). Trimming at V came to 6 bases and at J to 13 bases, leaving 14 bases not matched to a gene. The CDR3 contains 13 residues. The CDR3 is CSANRAGGGDEYF. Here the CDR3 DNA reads TGCAGTGCCAACCGGGCAGGCGGGGGGGATGAGTATTTT.

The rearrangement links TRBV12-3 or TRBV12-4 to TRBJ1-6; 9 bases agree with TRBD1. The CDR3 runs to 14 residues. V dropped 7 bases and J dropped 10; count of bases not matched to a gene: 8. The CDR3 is CASTTGTGRSPLHF. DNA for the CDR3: TGTGCCAGCACCACAGGGACAGGGAGGTCACCCCTCCACTTT.

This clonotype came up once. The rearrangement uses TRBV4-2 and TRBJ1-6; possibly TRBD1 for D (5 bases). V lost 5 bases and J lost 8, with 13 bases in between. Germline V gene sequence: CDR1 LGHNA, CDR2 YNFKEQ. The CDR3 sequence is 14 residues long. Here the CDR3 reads CASSKGGDYSPLHF. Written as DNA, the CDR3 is TGTGCCAGCAGCAAAGGCGGGGACTATTCACCCCTCCACTTT.

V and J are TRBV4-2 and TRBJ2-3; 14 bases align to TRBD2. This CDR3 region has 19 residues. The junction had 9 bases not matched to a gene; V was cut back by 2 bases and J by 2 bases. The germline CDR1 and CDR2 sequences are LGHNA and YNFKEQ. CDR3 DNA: TGTGCCAGCAGCCAACGGGGACTAGCGGGGGCCCTACCCACAGATACGCAGTATTTT. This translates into CASSQRGLAGALPTDTQYF.

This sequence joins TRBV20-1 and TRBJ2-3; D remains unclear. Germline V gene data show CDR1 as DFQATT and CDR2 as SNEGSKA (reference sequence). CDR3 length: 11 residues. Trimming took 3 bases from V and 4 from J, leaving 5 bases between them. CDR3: CSARRSDTQYF. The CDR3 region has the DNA TGCAGTGCTAGGAGGTCAGATACGCAGTATTTT.

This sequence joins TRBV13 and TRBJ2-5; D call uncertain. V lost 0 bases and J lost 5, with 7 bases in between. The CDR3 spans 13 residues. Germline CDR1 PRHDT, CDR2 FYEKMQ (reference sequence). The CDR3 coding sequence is TGTGCCAGCAGCTTAGGTCTGAGGGAGACCCAGTACTTC. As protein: CASSLGLRETQYF.

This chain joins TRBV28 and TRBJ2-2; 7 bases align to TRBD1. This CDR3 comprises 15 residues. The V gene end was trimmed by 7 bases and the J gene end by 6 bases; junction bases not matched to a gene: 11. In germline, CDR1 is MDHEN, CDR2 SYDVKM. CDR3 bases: TGTGCCAGCACCCTAGGGGGCACAGGGTCCGGGGAGCTGTTTTTT. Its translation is CASTLGGTGSGELFF.

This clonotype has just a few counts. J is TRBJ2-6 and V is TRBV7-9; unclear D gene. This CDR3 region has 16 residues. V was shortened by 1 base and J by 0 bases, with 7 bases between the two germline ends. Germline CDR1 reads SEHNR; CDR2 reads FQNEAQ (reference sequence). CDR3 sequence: CASSLVSPSGANVLTF. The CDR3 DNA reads TGTGCCAGCAGCTTAGTTTCGCCCTCTGGGGCCAACGTCCTGACTTTC.